This is a list of T cell receptor beta chains from one sample in a study of cytomegalovirus exposure and HLA in healthy donors. Clones were read by immunoSEQ multiplex PCR, and TCRdb kept only the in-frame ones, dropping some. The sample contains 120,000 or so clones, less than 90% of which appear only once. The sequencing sample was made of PBMCs. The receptors derive from a young man in good health and CMV-seropositive. CDR3s include the opening cysteine and the closing phenylalanine or tryptophan. The D gene is left open where the match is weak. Size tells how often a clone was seen (once, few, many) or the class of an expanded clone, and some rows leave it out.

j_call v_call d_call clone_size cdr3_aa cdr3_nt
TRBJ2-5 TRBV10-3 . once CAISVDGETQYF TGTGCCATCAGTGTAGATGGAGAGACCCAGTACTTC
TRBJ2-6 TRBV2 . . CASRTQGSGANVLTF TGTGCCAGCAGAACACAGGGTAGTGGGGCCAACGTCCTGACTTTC
TRBJ1-4 TRBV10-3 . . CAISGPLRNGAEKLFF TGTGCCATCAGTGGACCTCTGAGAAATGGGGCTGAAAAACTGTTTTTT
TRBJ2-3 TRBV10-3 . . CATVAESTDTQYF TGTGCCACTGTAGCGGAAAGCACAGATACGCAGTATTTT
TRBJ2-2 TRBV27 . once CASTFGGGVGELFF TGTGCCAGCACCTTTGGGGGAGGAGTCGGGGAGCTGTTTTTT
TRBJ1-2 TRBV5-1 . . CASSLPGTNYGYTF TGCGCCAGCAGCTTGCCAGGGACAAACTATGGCTACACCTTC
TRBJ2-7 TRBV18 . once CASSPTVAYEQYF TGTGCCAGCTCACCCACCGTAGCCTACGAGCAGTACTTC
TRBJ1-1 TRBV7-8 TRBD1 . CASSSARQGNTEAFF TGTGCCAGCAGCTCGGCAAGACAGGGGAACACTGAAGCTTTCTTT
TRBJ1-1 TRBV19 . . CATVYRGLNTEAFF TGTGCCACTGTCTATAGGGGGTTGAACACTGAAGCTTTCTTT
TRBJ1-2 TRBV6-1 . . CASLHRPGGNYGYTF TGTGCCAGCCTACACCGCCCGGGAGGGAACTATGGCTACACCTTC
TRBJ2-2 TRBV19 TRBD1 . CASSPQDRAPGELFF TGTGCCAGTAGTCCCCAAGACAGGGCCCCCGGGGAGCTGTTTTTT
TRBJ1-1 TRBV7-8 . . CASSLARNTEAFF TGTGCCAGCAGCTTAGCGAGGAACACTGAAGCTTTCTTT
TRBJ2-7 TRBV25-1 TRBD1 once CASSPGQGYYEQYF TGTGCCAGCAGCCCGGGACAGGGATATTACGAGCAGTACTTC
TRBJ2-2 TRBV2 . . CASRQDFITGELFF TGTGCCAGCAGGCAGGACTTTATCACCGGGGAGCTGTTTTTT
TRBJ1-2 TRBV6-1 TRBD1 . CASSDGTGGFYGYTF TGTGCCAGCAGTGATGGGACAGGGGGATTCTATGGCTACACCTTC
TRBJ1-2 TRBV5-1 . . CASGPEQVSFGYTF TGCGCCAGCGGGCCCGAACAGGTATCGTTCGGCTACACCTTC
TRBJ2-3 TRBV2 TRBD1 . CASRGGKGDTQYF TGTGCCAGCAGAGGGGGCAAGGGAGATACGCAGTATTTT
TRBJ2-1 TRBV5-1 TRBD2 . CASTSGGRLFLNEQFF TGCGCCAGCACCTCGGGGGGGAGACTATTCCTCAATGAGCAGTTCTTC
TRBJ2-2 TRBV7-2 . . CASSLAKSGELFF TGTGCCAGCAGCTTAGCTAAGAGCGGGGAGCTGTTTTTT
TRBJ1-5 TRBV6-1 . . CASRPTQNGNQPQHF TGTGCCAGCAGACCCACTCAAAACGGCAATCAGCCCCAGCATTTT
TRBJ1-2 TRBV29-1 . . CSVDEGAF TGCAGCGTTGACGAAGGGGCCTTC
TRBJ2-7 TRBV11-2 TRBD2 . CASSLRSGGDYEQYF TGTGCCAGCAGCCTAAGAAGCGGGGGAGACTACGAGCAGTACTTC
TRBJ2-1 TRBV29-1 TRBD2 . CSGKGLAASSYNEQFF TGCAGCGGCAAGGGACTAGCGGCCAGCTCCTACAATGAGCAGTTCTTC
TRBJ1-2 TRBV7-2 . . CASSLASSYGYTF TGTGCCAGCAGCTTAGCATCCAGCTATGGCTACACCTTC
TRBJ1-1 TRBV5-1 . . CASSQTSSNTEAFF TGCGCCAGCAGCCAGACGTCTAGTAACACTGAAGCTTTCTTT
TRBJ2-5 TRBV15 TRBD1 . CATSRDAGQGALQETQYF TGTGCCACCAGCAGAGATGCGGGACAGGGGGCCCTCCAAGAGACCCAGTACTTC
TRBJ2-1 TRBV6-1 TRBD2 . CASRELAGAGNEQFF TGTGCCAGCAGGGAACTAGCGGGGGCAGGGAATGAGCAGTTCTTC
TRBJ2-7 TRBV5-4 . . CASSPRDGGYEQYF TGTGCCAGCAGCCCCCGGGACGGAGGGTACGAGCAGTACTTC
TRBJ1-5 TRBV28 TRBD1 . CASTSLPGQGTSNQPQHF TGTGCCAGCACCTCCCTTCCGGGACAGGGGACCAGCAATCAGCCCCAGCATTTT
TRBJ2-7 TRBV28 . . CASRLGGGLSEQYF TGTGCCAGCAGGTTAGGGGGGGGCCTAAGCGAGCAGTACTTC
TRBJ1-1 TRBV7-9 . . CASSLAGWTEAFF TGTGCCAGCAGCTTGGCAGGGTGGACTGAAGCTTTCTTT
TRBJ2-7 TRBV5-1 . . CASSLLGEGYEQYF TGCGCCAGCAGCTTGCTAGGGGAAGGCTACGAGCAGTACTTC
TRBJ2-2 TRBV5-4 TRBD2 . CASSLSGGNTGELFF TGTGCCAGCAGCTTGAGCGGGGGGAACACCGGGGAGCTGTTTTTT
TRBJ2-3 TRBV10-2 . . CASSEGRGPSDTQYF TGCGCCAGCAGTGAGGGGCGGGGGCCGTCAGATACGCAGTATTTT
TRBJ2-1 TRBV29-1 . . CSVAMYNEQFF TGCAGCGTTGCTATGTACAATGAGCAGTTCTTC
TRBJ2-7 TRBV10-3 TRBD1 few CAIRSGQESYEQYF TGTGCCATCAGATCCGGACAGGAAAGTTACGAGCAGTACTTC
TRBJ2-5 TRBV5-8 . . CAAVSDGVLQETQYF TGTGCCGCAGTTTCGGACGGGGTTTTACAAGAGACCCAGTACTTC
TRBJ1-1 TRBV5-1 . . CASSFSLNTEAFF TGCGCCAGCAGCTTTAGTTTGAACACTGAAGCTTTCTTT
TRBJ1-3 TRBV15 . once CATSPLIGNTIYF TGTGCCACCAGCCCACTGATTGGAAACACCATATATTTT
TRBJ2-3 TRBV19 . . CASRSGSKRGTQYF TGTGCCAGTAGGTCGGGCTCGAAAAGGGGTACGCAGTATTTT
TRBJ1-2 TRBV9 . once CASSDIIDGTDSGGYGYTF TGTGCCAGCAGCGATATAATCGACGGGACGGATTCCGGGGGCTATGGCTACACCTTC
TRBJ2-4 TRBV5-4 . . CASSLKIRGGAGEDIQYF TGTGCCAGCAGCTTGAAAATACGAGGGGGGGCCGGTGAGGACATTCAGTACTTC
TRBJ2-1 TRBV6-1 . . CASSKRPPHNEQFF TGTGCCAGCAGTAAGCGGCCGCCCCACAATGAGCAGTTCTTC
TRBJ2-7 TRBV30 . few CAWNRGVAYEQYF TGTGCCTGGAATCGAGGAGTCGCCTACGAGCAGTACTTC
TRBJ1-2 TRBV27 . once CASSLGFGVSYGYTF TGTGCCAGCAGTTTAGGGTTCGGGGTCTCCTATGGCTACACCTTC
TRBJ1-2 TRBV6-6 TRBD1 . CASSYTPQGRSGGDTF TGTGCCAGCAGTTACACTCCACAGGGGAGGTCCGGCGGCGACACCTTC
TRBJ1-3 TRBV7-9 . . CASSLALGTAGNTIYF TGTGCCAGCAGCTTAGCGCTAGGGACTGCTGGAAACACCATATATTTT
TRBJ1-2 TRBV7-9 TRBD1 . CASTPPTGTGGALLYGYTF TGTGCCAGCACCCCCCCCACCGGGACAGGGGGCGCGCTCTTATATGGCTACACCTTC
TRBJ1-6 TRBV6-5 . . CASSPSGYNSPLHF TGTGCCAGCAGTCCCTCCGGGTATAATTCACCCCTCCACTTT
TRBJ2-7 TRBV19 TRBD2 once CASSTGTSGAEYEQYF TGTGCCAGTAGTACCGGGACTAGCGGGGCCGAATACGAGCAGTACTTC
TRBJ2-7 TRBV11-1 TRBD2 . CASSSILASGSYEQYF TGTGCCAGCAGCTCTATACTAGCGAGCGGCTCCTACGAGCAGTACTTC
TRBJ2-2 TRBV12-5 . once CARGLPENTGELFF TGTGCTAGGGGCCTGCCAGAGAACACCGGGGAGCTGTTTTTT
TRBJ2-1 TRBV7-9 . . CASSLTMTTRSYNEQFF TGTGCCAGCAGCTTAACCATGACTACCCGCTCCTACAATGAGCAGTTCTTC
TRBJ2-5 TRBV29-1 TRBD2 once CSVEERGRQETQYF TGCAGCGTTGAAGAGCGGGGGAGACAAGAGACCCAGTACTTC
TRBJ1-5 TRBV19 TRBD1 . CASSTLQGIPNQPQHF TGTGCCAGTAGTACGTTACAGGGGATCCCCAATCAGCCCCAGCATTTT
TRBJ2-1 TRBV5-6 TRBD2 . CASSSQRGPQFF TGTGCCAGCAGCTCCCAGCGGGGGCCGCAGTTCTTC
TRBJ2-1 TRBV4-1 . . CASSQDLGGLSTYNEQFF TGCGCCAGCAGCCAAGATCTAGGCGGGTTGAGTACCTACAATGAGCAGTTCTTC
TRBJ2-5 TRBV6-1 . few CASSQDWQETQYF TGTGCCAGCAGCCAGGACTGGCAAGAGACCCAGTACTTC
TRBJ2-1 TRBV6-5 TRBD2 . CASSYERLAGGNEQFF TGTGCCAGCAGTTACGAGAGACTAGCGGGGGGTAATGAGCAGTTCTTC
TRBJ1-1 TRBV7-8 TRBD1 . CASSRIQGAGLNTEAFF TGTGCCAGCAGCCGCATACAGGGGGCGGGTCTGAACACTGAAGCTTTCTTT